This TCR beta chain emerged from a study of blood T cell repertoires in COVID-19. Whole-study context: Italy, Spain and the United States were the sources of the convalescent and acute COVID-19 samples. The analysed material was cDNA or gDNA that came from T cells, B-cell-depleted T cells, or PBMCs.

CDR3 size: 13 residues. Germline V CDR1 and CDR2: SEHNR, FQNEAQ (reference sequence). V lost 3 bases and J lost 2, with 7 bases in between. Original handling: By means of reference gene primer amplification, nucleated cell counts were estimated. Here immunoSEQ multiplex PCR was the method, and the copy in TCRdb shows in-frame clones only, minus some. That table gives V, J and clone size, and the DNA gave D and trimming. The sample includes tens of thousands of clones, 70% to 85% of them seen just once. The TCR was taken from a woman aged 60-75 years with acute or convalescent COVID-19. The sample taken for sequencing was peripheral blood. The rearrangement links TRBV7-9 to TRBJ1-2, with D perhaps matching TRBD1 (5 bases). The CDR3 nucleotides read TGTGCCAGCAGCTTTGGACACAACTATGGCTACACCTTC. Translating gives CASSFGHNYGYTF. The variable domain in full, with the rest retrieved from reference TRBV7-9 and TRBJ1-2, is DTGVSQNPRHKITKRGQNVTFRCDPISEHNRLYWYRQTLGQGPEFLTYFQNEAQLEKSRLLSDRFSAERPKGSFSTLEIQRTEQGDSAMYLCASSFGHNYGYTFGSGTRLTVV.